These T cell receptor beta chains were read from a single sample in a study of blood T cell repertoires in COVID-19. Sequencing used immunoSEQ multiplex PCR; TCRdb keeps in-frame clones, though not all of them. Of around 68,000 clones listed, approximately 89% are singletons. Sequenced input: peripheral blood. The receptors shown here come from a man in his fifties with active COVID-19. Each CDR3 is given with its conserved first and last residue. Each record gives: D gene, V gene, J gene, clone size, CDR3 protein, CDR3 DNA. D genes are given only for firm matches. The size entry is marked missing in some rows and otherwise reads once, few, many or a size class.

-	TRBV10-1	TRBJ2-5	-	CASSDTEQETQYF	TGCGCCAGCAGTGATACAGAACAAGAGACCCAGTACTTC
TRBD2	TRBV7-2	TRBJ2-5	-	CASSQRGGVETQYF	TGTGCCAGCAGCCAGCGGGGGGGGGTCGAGACCCAGTACTTC
TRBD1	TRBV9	TRBJ2-1	-	CASARPRDSTIRGHNEQFF	TGTGCCAGCGCACGCCCCCGGGACAGCACAATTAGGGGACACAATGAGCAGTTCTTC
-	TRBV6-1	TRBJ1-5	-	CASSEAGDNYQPQHF	TGTGCCAGCAGTGAAGCGGGGGACAACTATCAGCCCCAGCATTTT
-	TRBV7-2	TRBJ2-2	-	CASSQAPWTLNTGELFF	TGTGCCAGCAGCCAGGCCCCGTGGACACTGAACACCGGGGAGCTGTTTTTT
-	TRBV5-6	TRBJ2-3	-	CASSGRWGGRADTQYF	TGTGCCAGCAGCGGTCGATGGGGGGGCCGCGCAGATACGCAGTATTTT
TRBD2	TRBV4-3	TRBJ2-3	-	CASSQDLGGGTFTDTQYF	TGCGCCAGCAGCCAAGATCTGGGCGGGGGGACCTTCACAGATACGCAGTATTTT
TRBD2	TRBV7-9	TRBJ2-2	-	CASSSLAGAPGELFF	TGTGCCAGCAGCTCCCTAGCGGGGGCGCCCGGGGAGCTGTTTTTT
-	TRBV14	TRBJ2-5	once	CASSRQPGDGETQYF	TGTGCCAGCAGCCGCCAGCCGGGGGATGGCGAGACCCAGTACTTC
-	TRBV19	TRBJ1-5	-	CASIRSGIASGQPQHF	TGTGCCAGTATCAGGTCGGGGATCGCAAGCGGTCAGCCCCAGCATTTT
TRBD1	TRBV9	TRBJ1-3	-	CASSKGQVTRPDRNTIYF	TGTGCCAGCAGCAAGGGACAGGTAACACGACCAGATAGAAACACCATATATTTT
-	TRBV19	TRBJ1-1	-	CASSIDIPRGGTEAFF	TGTGCCAGTAGTATAGATATACCTCGAGGGGGCACTGAAGCTTTCTTT
TRBD2	TRBV7-2	TRBJ2-7	-	CASSFELAKPSYEQYF	TGTGCCAGCAGCTTCGAACTAGCGAAACCCTCCTACGAGCAGTACTTC
TRBD2	TRBV5-1	TRBJ2-1	-	CASSKEGLAGVIYNEQFF	TGCGCCAGCAGCAAGGAAGGGCTAGCGGGGGTTATCTACAATGAGCAGTTCTTC
-	TRBV3-1/TRBV3-2	TRBJ2-5	-	CASSRVSGGTNQETQYF	TGTGCCAGCAGCCGGGTCTCGGGCGGGACCAATCAAGAGACCCAGTACTTC